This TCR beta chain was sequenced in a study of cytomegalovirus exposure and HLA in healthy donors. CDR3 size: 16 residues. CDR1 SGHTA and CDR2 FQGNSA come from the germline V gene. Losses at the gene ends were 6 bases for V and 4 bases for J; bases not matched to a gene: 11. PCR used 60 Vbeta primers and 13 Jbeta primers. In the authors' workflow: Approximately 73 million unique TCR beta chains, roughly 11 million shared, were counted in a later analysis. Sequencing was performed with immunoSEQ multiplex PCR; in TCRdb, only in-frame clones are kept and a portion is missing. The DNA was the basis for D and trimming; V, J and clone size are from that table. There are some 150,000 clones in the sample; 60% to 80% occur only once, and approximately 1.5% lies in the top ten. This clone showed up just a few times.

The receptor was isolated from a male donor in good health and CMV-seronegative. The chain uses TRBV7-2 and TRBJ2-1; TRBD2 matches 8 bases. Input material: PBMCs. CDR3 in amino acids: CASSWGAGDGYNEQFF. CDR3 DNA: TGTGCCAGCAGTTGGGGAGCGGGAGATGGGTACAATGAGCAGTTCTTC.